This TCR beta chain was sequenced in a study of blood T cell repertoires in COVID-19. Study-level background: The United States, Italy and Spain supplied acute and convalescent COVID-19 samples. PBMCs, B-cell-depleted T cells, or T cells were the source of the cDNA or gDNA that made up the material.

Germline V lookup: CDR1 SGHTS, CDR2 YDEGEE. V lost 0 bases and J lost 6, with 13 bases in between. CDR3 length: 15 amino acids. Original data processing: The authors estimated nucleated cell counts from reference gene primer amplification. Here immunoSEQ multiplex PCR was the method, and the copy in TCRdb shows in-frame clones only, minus some. The D gene and trimming were derived from the DNA, and the V and J assignments and clone size from that table. Among about 280,000 clones listed, less than 85% were seen once. The source is a woman aged 45 to 65 who had recovered from COVID-19. V is TRBV5-8 and J is TRBJ2-1; a weak D match, TRBD1 (5 bases). The sample comprised PBMCs or T cells enriched from blood (not recorded which). The CDR3 DNA follows: TGTGCCAGCAGCTTGGGAGCAGGGAACGGCAATGAGCAGTTCTTC. It specifies CASSLGAGNGNEQFF.